This note documents a single T cell receptor (beta chain) sequence. This sample was included in a study of human CD8 memory T cell subsets. The PBMC were taken from buffy coats (from healthy donors). By UMI-labeled 5' RACE, the TCR beta libraries were made. No DNA is given; TCRdb re-called the 5' RACE reads and lists each CDR3 protein once. The specimen's table records about 3,900 distinct CDR3 sequences. The CDR3 contains 16 residues. CDR1 and CDR2 (germline): LGHNA, YSLEER. The rearrangement uses TRBV4-3 and TRBJ2-2; TCRdb's D call, TRBD2, is unchecked because there is no DNA. The TCR originated in a human donor in good health. The sequenced sample was CD8+ T cells from PBMCs. The CDR3 sequence: CASSQGEDLNTGELFF.